This TCR beta chain was sequenced during a study of T cell responses to AZD1222 COVID-19 vaccine. At the level of the study: Second-dose intervals of approximately 4 or approximately 12 weeks were pooled.

Whole-study findings and limits: Seropositive status at baseline applied to only 5 to 7 AZD1222 recipients. Donors were mostly white British, more females; clonal diversity possibly underestimated. An increase in Spike-specific TCR breadth and depth was observed after two AZD1222 doses.

The CDR3 loop spans 15 amino acids. V trimming: 3 bases; J trimming: 3 bases; junction bases outside the gene matches: 6. The germline V gene has CDR1 SGDLS and CDR2 YYNGEE. This clone was found a few times. Its antigen remains unidentified. Libraries were prepared by immunoSEQ multiplex PCR; TCRdb keeps only in-frame clonotypes and omits some of them. Of around 110,000 clones in the sample, about 90% were seen once. The sequence derives from an adult in good health. The starting material was peripheral blood, obtained on day 0 of AZD1222 vaccination. This chain joins TRBV9 and TRBJ2-5; 9 positions agree with TRBD2. CDR3 amino acids: CASSARGGAEETQYF. The CDR3 region has the DNA TGTGCCAGCAGCGCCCGCGGGGGGGCCGAAGAGACCCAGTACTTC.